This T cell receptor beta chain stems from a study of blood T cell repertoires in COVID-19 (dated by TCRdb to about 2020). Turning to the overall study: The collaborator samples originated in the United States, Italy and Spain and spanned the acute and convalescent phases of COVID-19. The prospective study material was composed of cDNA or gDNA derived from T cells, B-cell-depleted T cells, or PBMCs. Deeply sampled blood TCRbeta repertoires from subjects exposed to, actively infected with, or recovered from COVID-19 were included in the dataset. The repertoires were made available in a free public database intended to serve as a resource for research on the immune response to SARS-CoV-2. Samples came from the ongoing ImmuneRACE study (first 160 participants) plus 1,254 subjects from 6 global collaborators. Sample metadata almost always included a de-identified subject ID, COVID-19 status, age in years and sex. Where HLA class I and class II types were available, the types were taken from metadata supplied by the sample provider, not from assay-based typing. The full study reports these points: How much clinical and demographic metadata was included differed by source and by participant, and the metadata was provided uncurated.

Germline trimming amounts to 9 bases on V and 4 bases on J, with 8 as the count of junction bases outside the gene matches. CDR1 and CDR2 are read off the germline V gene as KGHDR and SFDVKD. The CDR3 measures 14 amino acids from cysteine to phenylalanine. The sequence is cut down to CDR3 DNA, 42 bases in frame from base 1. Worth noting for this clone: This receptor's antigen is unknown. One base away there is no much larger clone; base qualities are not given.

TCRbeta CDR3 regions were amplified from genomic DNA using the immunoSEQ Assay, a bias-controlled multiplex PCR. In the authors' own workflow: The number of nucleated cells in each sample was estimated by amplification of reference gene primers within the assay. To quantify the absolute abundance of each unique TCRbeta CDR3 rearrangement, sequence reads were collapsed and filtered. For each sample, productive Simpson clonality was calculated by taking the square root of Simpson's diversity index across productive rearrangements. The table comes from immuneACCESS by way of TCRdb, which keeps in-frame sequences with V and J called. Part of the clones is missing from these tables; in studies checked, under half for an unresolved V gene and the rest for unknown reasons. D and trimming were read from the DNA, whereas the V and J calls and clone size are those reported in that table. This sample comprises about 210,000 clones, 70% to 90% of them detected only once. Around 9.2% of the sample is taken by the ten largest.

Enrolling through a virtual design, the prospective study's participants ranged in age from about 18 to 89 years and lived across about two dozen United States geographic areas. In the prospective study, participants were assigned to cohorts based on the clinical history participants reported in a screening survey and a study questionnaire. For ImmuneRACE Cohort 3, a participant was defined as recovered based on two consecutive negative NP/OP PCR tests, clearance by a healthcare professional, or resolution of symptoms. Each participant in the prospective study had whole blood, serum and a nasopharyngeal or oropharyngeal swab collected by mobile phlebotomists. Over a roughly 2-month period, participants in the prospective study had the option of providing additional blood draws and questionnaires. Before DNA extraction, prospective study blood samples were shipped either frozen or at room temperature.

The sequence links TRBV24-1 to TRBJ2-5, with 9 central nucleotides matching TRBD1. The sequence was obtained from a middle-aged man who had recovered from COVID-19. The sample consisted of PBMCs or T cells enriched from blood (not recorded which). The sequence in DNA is TGTGCCACCTCGGGTGGGACAGGGCTAGAGACCCAGTACTTC. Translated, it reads CATSGGTGLETQYF.